The present T cell receptor beta chain was sequenced within a study of OX40 agonist ivuxolimab in advanced cancers. Study information: Patients in the trial were receiving intravenous ivuxolimab every 2 weeks, at doses of 0.01 to 10 mg/kg.

Sequencing was performed with immunoSEQ multiplex PCR; in TCRdb, only in-frame clones are kept and a portion is missing. The sample shows about 47,000 clones, 87% of them seen only once. Trimming stripped 0 bases from V and 0 bases from J, with 11 bases between. CDR1 and CDR2 from the germline V gene are SGHRS and YFSETQ. This CDR3 spans 16 amino acids. The TCR was taken from an adult with an advanced solid tumor such as melanoma, head and neck, liver or kidney cancer. J is TRBJ2-3 and V is TRBV5-1; D not resolved. Sequenced here: CD4+ or CD8+ T cells sorted from blood, sampled in a trial of the OX40 agonist ivuxolimab. The CDR3 protein is CASSLALVTSTDTQYF. The CDR3 nucleotides read TGCGCCAGCAGCTTGGCCTTAGTGACCAGCACAGATACGCAGTATTTT.